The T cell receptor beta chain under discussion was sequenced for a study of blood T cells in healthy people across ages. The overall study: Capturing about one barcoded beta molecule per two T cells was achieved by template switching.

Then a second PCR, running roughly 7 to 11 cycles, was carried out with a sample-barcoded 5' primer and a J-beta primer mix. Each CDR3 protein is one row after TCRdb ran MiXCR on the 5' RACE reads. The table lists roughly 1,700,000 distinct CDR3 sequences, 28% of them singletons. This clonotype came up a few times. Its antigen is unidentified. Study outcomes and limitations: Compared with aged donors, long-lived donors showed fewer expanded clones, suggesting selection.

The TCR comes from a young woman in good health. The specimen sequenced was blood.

DNA of the CDR3: TGTGCCAGCAGTCACCGGGACAGGGTGGGCGAGCAGTACTTC. Translation gives CASSHRDRVGEQYF. The chain recombines TRBV28 with TRBJ2-4; 9 bases line up with TRBD1. The J call may be in error: the DNA end matches TRBJ2-7 better. CDR1 and CDR2 (germline): MDHEN, SYDVKM. CDR3 length: 14 residues.